Presented here are 9 T cell receptor beta chains from one specimen sequenced in a study of blood T cell repertoires in COVID-19. Only in-frame clones appear in the TCRdb table, and some are missing; sequencing was by immunoSEQ multiplex PCR. The table has a few hundred thousand clones, around 89% seen once. Sequences were obtained from PBMCs or T cells enriched from blood (not recorded which). The receptors were gathered from a woman in her 40s who had recovered from COVID-19.

The genes are TRBV7-9 and TRBJ2-7, with 7 bases matching TRBD2. Germline CDR1 is SEHNR and CDR2 is FQNEAQ (reference sequence). CDR3 length: 16 residues. Trimming took 0 bases from V and 5 from J; bases not matched to a gene: 10. In DNA form, the CDR3 reads TGTGCCAGCAGCTTAGCGCTCCCGCGGGAGAGTAACGAGCAGTACTTC. The encoded protein is CASSLALPRESNEQYF.

The genes are TRBV7-3 and TRBJ2-5; D gene uncertain. This CDR3 is 13 amino acids long. Trimming left V 2 bases short and J 5 bases short, with 9 bases between. The germline V gene has CDR1 SGHTA and CDR2 FQGTGA. For the CDR3, the DNA is TGTGCCAGCAGCTTACAAAGGAGTGAGACCCAGTACTTC. This translates into CASSLQRSETQYF.

This clone was observed a single time. The chain carries TRBV6-2 or TRBV6-3 and TRBJ2-3; 12 bases line up with TRBD2. CDR3 length: 17 residues. The V gene end was trimmed by 4 bases and the J gene end by 2 bases; junction bases not matched to a gene: 7. From germline, CDR1 is MNHEY and CDR2 SVGEGT. The CDR3 here is CASSSKLAGGLTDTQYF. Written as DNA, the CDR3 is TGTGCCAGCAGTTCGAAACTAGCGGGGGGCCTCACAGATACGCAGTATTTT.

This clone was seen a single time. The V gene is TRBV2, the J gene TRBJ2-1; D uncertain. The CDR3 covers 13 residues. Trimming removed 6 bases from V and 3 bases from J, with 9 bases in between. CDR1 and CDR2 from the germline V gene are SNHLY and FYNNEI. For the CDR3, the DNA is TGTGCCAGCAGACCCGACAACTACAATGAGCAGTTCTTC. Its protein is CASRPDNYNEQFF.

The chain uses TRBV4-1 and TRBJ2-1, with 9 nucleotides matching TRBD2. Germline V lookup: CDR1 MGHRA, CDR2 YSYEKL. Trimming took 0 bases from V and 4 from J; bases not matched to a gene: 7. The CDR3 length is 17 residues. This chain's CDR3 is CASSQEPSSGEYNEQFF. CDR3 DNA sequence: TGCGCCAGCAGCCAAGAGCCGTCTAGCGGGGAATACAATGAGCAGTTCTTC.

This clone has only one observation. V usage is TRBV27 and J usage is TRBJ2-1; D may be TRBD1 (6 bases). V lost 6 bases to trimming and J lost 5 bases, with 17 bases between them. In germline, CDR1 is MNHEY, CDR2 SMNVEV (reference sequence). The CDR3 is 15 amino acids. CDR3 in amino acids: CASSPYREVDNEQFF. In DNA form, the CDR3 reads TGTGCCAGCAGCCCATACAGGGAAGTGGACAATGAGCAGTTCTTC.

V is TRBV7-2 and J is TRBJ1-3, with 7 bases lining up with TRBD1. Germline trimming cut 2 bases from V and 4 bases from J; bases unmatched to any gene: 2. There are 14 residues in the CDR3. The germline V gene has CDR1 SGHTA and CDR2 FQGNSA. The CDR3 loop reads CASSLLDRGNTIYF. For the CDR3, the DNA is TGTGCCAGCAGCTTATTGGACAGGGGAAACACCATATATTTT. Variable domain in full (rest from reference TRBV7-2 and TRBJ1-3): GAGVSQSPSNKVTEKGKDVELRCDPISGHTALYWYRQSLGQGLEFLIYFQGNSAPDKSGLPSDRFSAERTGGSVSTLTIQRTQQEDSAVYLCASSLLDRGNTIYFGEGSWLTVV.

V is TRBV7-3 and J is TRBJ1-1, with no clear D. The CDR3 is 12 amino acids. Germline CDR1 SGHTA, CDR2 FQGTGA. Trimming removed 2 bases at V and 8 bases at J, with 9 bases between. The CDR3 here is CASSLGGQEAFF. In DNA form, the CDR3 reads TGTGCCAGCAGCTTAGGAGGGCAAGAAGCTTTCTTT.

This chain joins TRBV7-3 and TRBJ2-2; D is possibly TRBD2 (7 bases). The CDR3 is made up of 16 amino acids. V was shortened by 5 bases and J by 0 bases, with 13 bases between the two germline ends. CDR1 SGHTA and CDR2 FQGTGA come from the germline V gene. The CDR3 nucleotides are TGTGCCAGCAGCCGGGGGGCTACTGCGAACACCGGGGAGCTGTTTTTT. The encoded protein is CASSRGATANTGELFF.